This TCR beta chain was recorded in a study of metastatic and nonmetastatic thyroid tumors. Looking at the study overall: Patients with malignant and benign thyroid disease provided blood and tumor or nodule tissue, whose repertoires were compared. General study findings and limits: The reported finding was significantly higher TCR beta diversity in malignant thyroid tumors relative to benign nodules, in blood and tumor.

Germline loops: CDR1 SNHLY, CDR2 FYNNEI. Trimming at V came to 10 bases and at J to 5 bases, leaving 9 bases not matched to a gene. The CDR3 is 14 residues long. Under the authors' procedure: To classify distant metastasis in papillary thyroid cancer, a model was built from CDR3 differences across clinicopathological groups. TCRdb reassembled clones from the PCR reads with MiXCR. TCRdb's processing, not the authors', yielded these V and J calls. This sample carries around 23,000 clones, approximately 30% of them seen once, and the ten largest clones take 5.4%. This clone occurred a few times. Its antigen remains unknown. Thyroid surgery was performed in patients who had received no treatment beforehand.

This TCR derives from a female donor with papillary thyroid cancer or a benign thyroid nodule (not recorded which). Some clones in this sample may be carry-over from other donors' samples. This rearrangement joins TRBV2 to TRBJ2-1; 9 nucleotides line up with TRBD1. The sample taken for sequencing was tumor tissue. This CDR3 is CAIGTGGGNNEQFF. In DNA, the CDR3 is TGTGCCATAGGTACAGGGGGCGGAAACAATGAGCAGTTCTTC.